Presented here are 7 T cell receptor beta chains from one specimen sequenced in a study of blood T cell repertoires in COVID-19. The assay was immunoSEQ multiplex PCR, and TCRdb's table has in-frame clones only and misses some. The sample carries about 200,000 clones, over 75% recorded once. Sequenced input: peripheral blood. Source of these receptors: a man between 45 and 60 years old with COVID-19, enrolled during active disease.

This chain joins TRBV20-1 and TRBJ2-7; no firm D call. Germline V lookup: CDR1 DFQATT, CDR2 SNEGSKA (reference sequence). V was pared by 2 bases and J by 7 bases, with 9 bases between. The CDR3 has 11 amino acids. The DNA of the CDR3 is TGCAGTGCTAGATACCTGCGGGAGCAGTACTTC. Amino acid sequence: CSARYLREQYF.

The chain links TRBV6-5 to TRBJ2-5; 7 bases agree with TRBD1. The J segment lost 0 bases and the V segment lost 5 bases, leaving 6 bases of the junction unmatched. Germline V CDR1 and CDR2: MNHEY, SVGAGI. This CDR3 contains 15 residues. The CDR3 spells CASSPTGQNQETQYF. CDR3 nucleotide sequence: TGTGCCAGCAGTCCCACGGGACAGAACCAAGAGACCCAGTACTTC.

V gene TRBV6-5 combines with J gene TRBJ2-2; TRBD2 matches at 11 bases. Germline lookup yields CDR1 MNHEY and CDR2 SVGAGI. The J segment lost 5 bases and the V segment lost 10 bases, leaving 3 bases of the junction unmatched. The CDR3 consists of 13 residues. CDR3 amino acids: CATRLAGTGELFF. Written as DNA, the CDR3 is TGTGCCACCCGACTAGCGGGGACCGGGGAGCTGTTTTTT.

This rearrangement joins TRBV11-3 to TRBJ2-1; weak D call: TRBD2 (6 bases). Deletions cut 4 bases from V and 0 bases from J, with 10 bases between. The length of the CDR3 is 15 residues. Germline CDR1 reads SGHNT; CDR2 reads YENEEA. The CDR3 region is CASSSGLSSYNEQFF. The CDR3 DNA reads as TGTGCCAGCAGCTCGGGACTGAGCTCCTACAATGAGCAGTTCTTC.

This sequence joins TRBV4-3 and TRBJ2-2; 7 bases agree with TRBD2. The V gene end was trimmed by 8 bases and the J gene end by 2 bases; junction bases not matched to a gene: 11. The germline V gene has CDR1 LGHNA and CDR2 YSLEER. There are 16 residues in the CDR3. Here the CDR3 DNA reads TGCGCCAGCGCCCCCACCAGCGGGGATAACACCGGGGAGCTGTTTTTT. It specifies CASAPTSGDNTGELFF.

This clone was counted only a few times. The chain carries TRBV2 and TRBJ2-1; 12 nucleotides match TRBD1. The V gene end was trimmed by 4 bases and the J gene end by 6 bases; junction bases not matched to a gene: 4. Germline lookup yields CDR1 SNHLY and CDR2 FYNNEI. The CDR3 extends over 15 amino acids. The CDR3 nucleotides are TGTGCCAGCAGTGCCGGGACAGGGGGCTTCAATGAGCAGTTCTTC. Protein: CASSAGTGGFNEQFF. Variable domain in full (rest from reference TRBV2 and TRBJ2-1): EPEVTQTPSHQVTQMGQEVILRCVPISNHLYFYWYRQILGQKVEFLVSFYNNEISEKSEIFDDQFSVERPDGSNFTLKIRSTKLEDSAMYFCASSAGTGGFNEQFFGPGTRLTVL.

V is TRBV19 and J is TRBJ2-1; 7 positions agree with TRBD2. Germline V gene data show CDR1 as LNHDA and CDR2 as SQIVND (reference sequence). The CDR3 is 13 residues long. V lost 7 bases and J lost 9; bases outside the gene matches: 9. In DNA, the CDR3 is TGTGCCAGTATAGGTGGGAGGGGCCCTGAGCAGTTCTTC. Encoded protein: CASIGGRGPEQFF.